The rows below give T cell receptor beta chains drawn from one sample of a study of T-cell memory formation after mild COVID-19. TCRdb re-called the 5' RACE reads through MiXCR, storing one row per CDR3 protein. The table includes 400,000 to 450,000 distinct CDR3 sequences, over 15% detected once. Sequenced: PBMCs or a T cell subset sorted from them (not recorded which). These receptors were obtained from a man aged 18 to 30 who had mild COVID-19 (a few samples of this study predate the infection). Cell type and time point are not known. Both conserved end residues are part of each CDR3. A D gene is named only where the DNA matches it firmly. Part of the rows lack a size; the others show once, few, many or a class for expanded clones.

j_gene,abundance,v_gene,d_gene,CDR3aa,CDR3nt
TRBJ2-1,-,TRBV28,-,CASSLRRENEQFF,TGTGCCAGCAGTTTACGCAGGGAAAATGAGCAGTTCTTC
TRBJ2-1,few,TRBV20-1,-,CSASGGDTYNEQFF,TGCAGTGCTAGCGGGGGAGACACCTACAATGAGCAGTTCTTC
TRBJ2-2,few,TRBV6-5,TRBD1,CASSPGGWTGELFF,TGTGCCAGCAGCCCAGGGGGTTGGACCGGGGAGCTGTTTTTT
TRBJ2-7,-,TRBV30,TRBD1,CAWAGTGTYEQYF,TGTGCCTGGGCTGGGACAGGGACCTACGAGCAGTACTTC
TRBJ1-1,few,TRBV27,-,CASSLGYREVDTEAFF,TGTGCCAGCAGTCTCGGTTACAGGGAGGTGGACACTGAAGCTTTCTTT
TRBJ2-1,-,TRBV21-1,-,CASSKERGGLYEQFF,TGTGCCAGCAGCAAAGAACGGGGGGGCCTCTATGAGCAGTTCTTC
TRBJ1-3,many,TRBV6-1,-,CASSGLTGTGNTIYF,TGTGCCAGCAGTGGCCTTACAGGGACTGGAAACACCATATATTTT
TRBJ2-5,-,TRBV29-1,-,CSALTGEGETQYF,TGCAGCGCCCTAACAGGGGAGGGAGAGACCCAGTACTTC
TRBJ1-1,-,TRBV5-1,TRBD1,CASSWTGSNTEAFF,TGCGCCAGCAGCTGGACAGGGTCGAACACTGAAGCTTTCTTT
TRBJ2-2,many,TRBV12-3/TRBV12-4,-,CASSPYIAGELFF,TGTGCCAGCAGTCCCTATATCGCCGGGGAGCTGTTTTTT
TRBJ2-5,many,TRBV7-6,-,CASSLGTNQETQYF,TGTGCCAGCAGCTTAGGGACAAACCAAGAGACCCAGTACTTC
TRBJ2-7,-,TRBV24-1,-,CATSDNRRLRYEQYF,TGTGCCACCAGTGATAACAGGAGGTTGCGCTACGAGCAGTACTTC
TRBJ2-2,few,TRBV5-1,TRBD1,CASSSGQGVNTGELFF,TGCGCCAGCAGCTCGGGACAGGGGGTAAACACCGGGGAGCTGTTTTTT
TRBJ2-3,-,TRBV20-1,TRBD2,CSANQLAGGHDSTDTQYF,TGCAGTGCTAACCAACTAGCGGGGGGCCACGATAGCACAGATACGCAGTATTTT
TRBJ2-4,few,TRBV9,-,CASSAGVLAKNIQYF,TGTGCCAGCAGCGCAGGGGTTTTAGCCAAAAACATTCAGTACTTC
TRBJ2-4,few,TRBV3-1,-,CASSQPGRVGGLAKNIQYF,TGTGCCAGCAGCCAGCCAGGGCGGGTCGGAGGGTTAGCCAAAAACATTCAGTACTTC
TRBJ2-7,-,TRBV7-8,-,CASSPSAGAHEQYF,TGTGCCAGCAGCCCCAGCGCGGGGGCCCACGAGCAGTACTTC
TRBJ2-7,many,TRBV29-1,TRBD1,CSVDDRGDEQYF,TGCAGCGTTGACGACAGGGGCGACGAGCAGTACTTC
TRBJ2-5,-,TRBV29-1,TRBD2,CSASGTSQKETQYF,TGCAGCGCCTCCGGGACTAGCCAAAAAGAGACCCAGTACTTC
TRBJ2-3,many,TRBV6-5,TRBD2,CASSSGASGSTDTQYF,TGTGCCAGCAGTTCTGGGGCTAGCGGAAGCACAGATACGCAGTATTTT
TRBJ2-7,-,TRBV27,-,CASSPPGTPAYEQYF,TGTGCCAGCAGTCCGCCCGGGACTCCGGCCTACGAGCAGTACTTC
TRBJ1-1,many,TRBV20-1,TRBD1,CSARVPLGTAASQAFF,TGCAGTGCTAGAGTGCCTTTAGGGACAGCGGCATCTCAAGCTTTCTTT
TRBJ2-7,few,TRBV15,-,CATSRGKISYEQYF,TGTGCCACCAGCAGAGGCAAGATCTCCTACGAGCAGTACTTC
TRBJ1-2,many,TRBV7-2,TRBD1,CASSPNTGQGHGYTF,TGTGCCAGCAGCCCGAACACGGGACAGGGCCATGGCTACACCTTC
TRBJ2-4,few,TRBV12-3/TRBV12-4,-,CASSLRLGIDIQYF,TGTGCCAGCAGTTTACGCCTGGGGATAGACATTCAGTACTTC
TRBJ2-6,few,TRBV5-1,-,CASSLAGAPSSGANVLTF,TGCGCCAGCAGCTTGGCTGGGGCGCCGAGCTCTGGGGCCAACGTCCTGACTTTC